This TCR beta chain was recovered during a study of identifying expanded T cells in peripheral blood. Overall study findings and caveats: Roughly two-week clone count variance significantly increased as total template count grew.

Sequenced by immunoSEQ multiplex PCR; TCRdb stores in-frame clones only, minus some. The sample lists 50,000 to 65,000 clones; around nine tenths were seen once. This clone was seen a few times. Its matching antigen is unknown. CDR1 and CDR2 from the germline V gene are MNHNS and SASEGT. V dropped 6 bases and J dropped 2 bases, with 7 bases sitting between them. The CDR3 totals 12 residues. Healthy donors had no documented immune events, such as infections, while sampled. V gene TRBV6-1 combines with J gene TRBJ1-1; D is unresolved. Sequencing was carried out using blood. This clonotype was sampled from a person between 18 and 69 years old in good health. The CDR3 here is CASSEGNTEAFF. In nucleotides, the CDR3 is TGTGCCAGCAGCGAGGGAAACACTGAAGCTTTCTTT.